One sample yielded the 5 T cell receptor beta chains listed below, sequenced in a study of shared clonotypes between healthy human individuals. TCRdb's copy holds only in-frame clones and misses some; the assay was immunoSEQ multiplex PCR. The table lists a few hundred thousand clones, around nine tenths of them singletons. Sequencing used memory CD8+ T cells sorted from blood. Subset: CD45RO+ cells pooled with CCR7-negative TemRA cells. The receptor set was obtained from a young man in good health.

The V gene is TRBV5-8, the J gene TRBJ2-7, with D unresolved. The germline V gene has CDR1 SGHTS and CDR2 YDEGEE. The CDR3 has 13 residues. V gave up 3 bases and J gave up 3 bases, with 10 bases separating them. CDR3 region: CASSSAMYYEQYF. Written as DNA, the CDR3 is TGTGCCAGCAGCTCGGCGATGTACTACGAGCAGTACTTC.

The V call is TRBV5-6, the J call TRBJ2-1; no reliable D call. Germline lookup yields CDR1 SGHDT and CDR2 YYEEEE. The CDR3 is made up of 12 amino acids. Trimming took 3 bases from V and 6 from J, leaving 7 bases between them. The CDR3 spells CASSSNTNEQFF. The CDR3 coding sequence is TGTGCCAGCAGCTCCAACACCAATGAGCAGTTCTTC. Full variable domain (outside the CDR3, taken from reference TRBV5-6 and TRBJ2-1): DAGVTQSPTHLIKTRGQQVTLRCSPKSGHDTVSWYQQALGQGPQFIFQYYEEEERQRGNFPDRFSGHQFPNYSSELNVNALLLGDSALYLCASSSNTNEQFFGPGTRLTVL.

This clone was recorded at least ten times. The chain has TRBV2 and TRBJ1-2; unclear D gene. The germline V gene has CDR1 SNHLY and CDR2 FYNNEI. V was trimmed by 2 bases and J by 1 base, leaving 11 bases between them. This CDR3 region has 15 residues. CDR3: CASSESVGVNYGYTF. The CDR3 DNA sequence: TGTGCCAGCAGTGAAAGCGTGGGTGTTAACTATGGCTACACCTTC.

The V gene is TRBV27, the J gene TRBJ1-5, with D tentatively TRBD1 (5 bases). The germline V gene has CDR1 MNHEY and CDR2 SMNVEV (reference sequence). Trimming removed 5 bases from V and 3 bases from J, with 11 bases in between. The CDR3 runs to 14 residues. The CDR3 nucleotides are TGTGCCAGCAGTCTTTCAGGGTTCAATCAGCCCCAGCATTTT. Translated: CASSLSGFNQPQHF.

The chain is built from TRBV27 and TRBJ1-1; D unclear. The CDR3 is made up of 17 amino acids. The V end lost 1 base, the J end lost 0 bases, and 15 bases lay between the germline ends. Germline CDR1 is MNHEY and CDR2 is SMNVEV (reference sequence). CDR3 in DNA: TGTGCCAGCAGTTTATACTGGGTAGCGGGGTTGAACACTGAAGCTTTCTTT. It is translated as CASSLYWVAGLNTEAFF.